Listed below are T cell receptor beta chains from one sample, sequenced in a study of cytomegalovirus exposure and HLA in healthy donors. The assay was immunoSEQ multiplex PCR, and TCRdb's table has in-frame clones only and misses some. This sample contains approximately 120,000 clones. Source material: PBMCs. The source is a young man in good health and CMV-seronegative. The conserved cysteine and the conserved F or W are not part of the CDR3 here.

v_call | cdr3_aa
TRBV30 | AWSTGTAFYKQY
TRBV30 | AWMPAGVPDTQY
TRBV4-1 | ASSLTESSYNSPLH
TRBV7-2 | ASSLAVLKRASGVPGELF
TRBV5-1 | ASSLVAENTGELF
TRBV5-6 | ASTRDMNTGELF
TRBV7-8 | ASSPGTAYSNQPQH
TRBV6-6 | ASSHRAATNYGYT
TRBV19 | ASSIAGMGTEAF
TRBV6-6 | ASSRAAYNEQF
TRBV6-1 | ASSDKAGASYEQY
TRBV7-9 | ASSLAGEGSNYGYT
TRBV7-9 | ASSLADLRDRIYNEQF
TRBV28 | ASSFTGTSGTSTDTQY
TRBV30 | AWSVSGGTGGSRYGYT
TRBV4-2 | ASSPLAGGLEAGELF
TRBV10-3 | ATCPSGRPTDTQY